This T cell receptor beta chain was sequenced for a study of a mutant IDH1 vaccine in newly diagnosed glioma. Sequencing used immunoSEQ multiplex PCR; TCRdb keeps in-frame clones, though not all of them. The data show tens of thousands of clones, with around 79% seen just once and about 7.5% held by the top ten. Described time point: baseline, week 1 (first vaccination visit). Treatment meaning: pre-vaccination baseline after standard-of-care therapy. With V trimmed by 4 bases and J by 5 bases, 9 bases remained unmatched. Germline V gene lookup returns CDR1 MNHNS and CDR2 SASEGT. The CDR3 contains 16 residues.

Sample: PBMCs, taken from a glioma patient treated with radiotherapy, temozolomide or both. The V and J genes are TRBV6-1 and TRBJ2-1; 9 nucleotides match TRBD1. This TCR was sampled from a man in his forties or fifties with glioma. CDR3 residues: CASSVLPGQGNNEQFF. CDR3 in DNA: TGTGCCAGCAGTGTACTTCCGGGACAGGGAAACAATGAGCAGTTCTTC.